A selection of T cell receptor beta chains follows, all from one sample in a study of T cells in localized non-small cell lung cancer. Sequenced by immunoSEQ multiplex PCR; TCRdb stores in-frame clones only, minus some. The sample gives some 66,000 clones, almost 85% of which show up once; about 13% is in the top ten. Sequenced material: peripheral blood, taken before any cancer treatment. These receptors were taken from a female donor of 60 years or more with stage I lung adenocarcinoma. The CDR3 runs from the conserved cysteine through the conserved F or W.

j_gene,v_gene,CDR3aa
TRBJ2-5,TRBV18,CASSPQKGRETQYF
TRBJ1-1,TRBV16,CASSPQWGGGTEAFF
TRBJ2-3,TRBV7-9,CASSTDRGGIYTDTQYF
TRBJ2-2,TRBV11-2,CASSFSGGGTGELFF
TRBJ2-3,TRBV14,CASSQTGGTDTQYF
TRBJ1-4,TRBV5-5,CASRHRGLTNEKLFF
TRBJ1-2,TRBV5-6,CASSNYGYTF
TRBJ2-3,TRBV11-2,CASSAGTSGGADTQYF
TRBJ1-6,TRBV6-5,CASSYSGMNSPLHF
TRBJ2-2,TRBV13,CASSSKGGNTGELFF
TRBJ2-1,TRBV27,CASSFRTYNEQFF
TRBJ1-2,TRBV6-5,CASSYSRGLFYGYTF
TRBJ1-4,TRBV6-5,CASSFGGTGEEKLFF
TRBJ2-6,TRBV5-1,CASSSTGTGFSGANVLTF
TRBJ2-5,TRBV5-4,CASSARLAGGETQYF
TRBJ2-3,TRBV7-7,CASSSKPLAGWEDTQYF
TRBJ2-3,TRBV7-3,CASSLSQIDTQYF
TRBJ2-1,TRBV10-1,CASSEREDYNEQFF
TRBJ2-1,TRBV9,CASSVAGQGTNEQFF
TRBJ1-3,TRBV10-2,CASSPTGDTIYF
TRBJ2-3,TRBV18,CASSKLAGISTDTQYF
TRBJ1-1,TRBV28,CASMETPPEAFF
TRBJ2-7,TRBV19,CASSNTGFEQYF
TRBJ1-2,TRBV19,CASSIPPTDRYYTF
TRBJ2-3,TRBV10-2,CASSEGGLAGDTQYF
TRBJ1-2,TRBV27,CASSLSRSYGGYGYTF
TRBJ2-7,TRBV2,CASSVLLEQYF
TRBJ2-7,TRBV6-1,CASSAGRNRVPGVEQYF
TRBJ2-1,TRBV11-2,CASSLEGTAYNEQFF
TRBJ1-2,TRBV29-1,CSVNENTVLGAGYTF
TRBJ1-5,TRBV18,CASSPTTTGGGQPQHF
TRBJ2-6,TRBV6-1,CASTGANVLTF
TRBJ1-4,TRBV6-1,CASSDPGRARLFF
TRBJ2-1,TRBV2,CASSESWTAYNEQFF
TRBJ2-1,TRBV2,CASSEGTRSYNEQFF
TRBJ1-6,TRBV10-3,CAIRGLAGQVSHF
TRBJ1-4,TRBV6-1,CASSEAGSVRTNEKLFF
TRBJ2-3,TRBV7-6,CASSLGVGTDTQYF
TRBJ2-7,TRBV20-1,CSALKGGQYF
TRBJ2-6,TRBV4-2,CASTQGGANVLTF
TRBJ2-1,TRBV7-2,CASRPTGTSHNEQFF
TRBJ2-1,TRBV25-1,CAVSGRITGEQFF